Included here is one T cell receptor beta chain sequence, with context. Per germline, CDR1 SGHNT and CDR2 YYREEE (reference sequence). The CDR3 is 14 residues long. J lost 1 base, V lost 3 bases, and 1 base had no gene match. The protocol was immunoSEQ multiplex PCR, while the TCRdb copy is restricted to in-frame clones and leaves out a portion. Among more than 250,000 clones listed, 88% were seen once. The source of the sample is a study of blood T cell repertoires in COVID-19. About the research overall: Acute and convalescent COVID-19 specimens originated in the United States, Italy and Spain. PBMCs, B-cell-depleted T cells, or T cells provided the cDNA or gDNA that made up the material.

The receptor was derived from a human donor in a cohort sampled during active COVID-19. The sample comprised peripheral blood. The chain employs TRBV5-4 and TRBJ1-1; 9 bases agree with TRBD1. CDR3 loop: CASSWGQGNTEAFF. CDR3 nucleotide sequence: TGTGCCAGCAGCTGGGGACAGGGGAACACTGAAGCTTTCTTT.